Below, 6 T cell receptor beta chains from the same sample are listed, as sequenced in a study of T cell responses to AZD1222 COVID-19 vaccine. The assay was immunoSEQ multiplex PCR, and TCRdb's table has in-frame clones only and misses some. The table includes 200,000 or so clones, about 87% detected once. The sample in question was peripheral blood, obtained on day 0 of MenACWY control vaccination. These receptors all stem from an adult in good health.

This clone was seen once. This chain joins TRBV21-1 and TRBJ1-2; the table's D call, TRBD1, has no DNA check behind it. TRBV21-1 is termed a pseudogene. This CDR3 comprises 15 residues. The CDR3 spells CASSGPADRDYGYTF. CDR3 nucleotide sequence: TGTGCCAGCAGCGGACCGGCAGACAGAGACTATGGCTACACCTTC.

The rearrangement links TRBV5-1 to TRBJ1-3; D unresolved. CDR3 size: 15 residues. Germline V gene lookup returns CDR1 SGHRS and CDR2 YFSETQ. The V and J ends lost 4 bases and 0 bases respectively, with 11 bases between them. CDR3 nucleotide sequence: TGCGCCAGCAGCCTAGGACGGAGCTCTGGAAACACCATATATTTT. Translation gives CASSLGRSSGNTIYF.

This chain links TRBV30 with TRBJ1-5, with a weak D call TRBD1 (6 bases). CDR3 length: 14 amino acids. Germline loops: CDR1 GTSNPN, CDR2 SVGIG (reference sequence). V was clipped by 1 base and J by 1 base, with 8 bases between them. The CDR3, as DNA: TGTGCCTGGAGTGAAGGGACAAGCAATCAGCCCCAGCATTTT. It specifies CAWSEGTSNQPQHF.

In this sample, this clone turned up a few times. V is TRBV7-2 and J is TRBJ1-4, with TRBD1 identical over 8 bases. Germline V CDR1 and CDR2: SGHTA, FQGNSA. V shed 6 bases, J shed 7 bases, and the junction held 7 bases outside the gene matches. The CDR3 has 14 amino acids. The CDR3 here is CASRKGQGPEKLFF. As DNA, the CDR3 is TGTGCCAGCAGGAAAGGACAGGGTCCTGAAAAACTGTTTTTT.

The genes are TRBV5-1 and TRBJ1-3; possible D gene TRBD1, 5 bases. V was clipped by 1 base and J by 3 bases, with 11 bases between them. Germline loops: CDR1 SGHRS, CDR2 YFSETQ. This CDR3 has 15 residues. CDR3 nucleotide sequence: TGCGCCAGCAGCTTGTCCGACAGACGTGGAAACACCATATATTTT. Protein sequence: CASSLSDRRGNTIYF.

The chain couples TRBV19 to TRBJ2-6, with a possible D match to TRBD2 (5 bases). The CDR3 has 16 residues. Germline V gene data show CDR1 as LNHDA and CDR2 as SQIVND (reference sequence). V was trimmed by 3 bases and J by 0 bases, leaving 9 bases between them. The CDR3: CASSMYGDSGANVLTF. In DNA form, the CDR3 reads TGTGCCAGTAGTATGTACGGGGACTCTGGGGCCAACGTCCTGACTTTC.